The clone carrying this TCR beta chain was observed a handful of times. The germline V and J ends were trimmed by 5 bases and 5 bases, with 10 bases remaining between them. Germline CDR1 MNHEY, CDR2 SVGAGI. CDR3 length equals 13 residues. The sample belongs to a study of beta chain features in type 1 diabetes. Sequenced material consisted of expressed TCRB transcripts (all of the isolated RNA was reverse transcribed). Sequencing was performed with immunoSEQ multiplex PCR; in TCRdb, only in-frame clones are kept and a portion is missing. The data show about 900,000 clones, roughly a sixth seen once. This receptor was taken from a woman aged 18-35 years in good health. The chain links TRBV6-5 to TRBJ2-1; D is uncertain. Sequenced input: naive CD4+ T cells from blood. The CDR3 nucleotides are TGTGCCAGCAGTATCGTCCAGAACAATGAGCAGTTCTTC. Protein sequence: CASSIVQNNEQFF.